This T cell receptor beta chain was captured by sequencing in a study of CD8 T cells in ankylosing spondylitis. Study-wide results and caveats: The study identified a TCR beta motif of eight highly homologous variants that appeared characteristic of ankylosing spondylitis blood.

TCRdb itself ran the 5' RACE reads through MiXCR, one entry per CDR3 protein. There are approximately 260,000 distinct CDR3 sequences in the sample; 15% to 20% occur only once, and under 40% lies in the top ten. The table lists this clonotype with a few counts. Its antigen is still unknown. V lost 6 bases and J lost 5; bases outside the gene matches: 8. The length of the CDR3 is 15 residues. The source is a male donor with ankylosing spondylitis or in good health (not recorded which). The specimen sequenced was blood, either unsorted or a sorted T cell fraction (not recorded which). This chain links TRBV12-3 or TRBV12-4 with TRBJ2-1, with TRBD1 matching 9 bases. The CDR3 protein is CASSSGTGSHNEQFF. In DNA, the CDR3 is TGTGCCAGCAGCTCAGGGACAGGGTCCCACAATGAGCAGTTCTTC.